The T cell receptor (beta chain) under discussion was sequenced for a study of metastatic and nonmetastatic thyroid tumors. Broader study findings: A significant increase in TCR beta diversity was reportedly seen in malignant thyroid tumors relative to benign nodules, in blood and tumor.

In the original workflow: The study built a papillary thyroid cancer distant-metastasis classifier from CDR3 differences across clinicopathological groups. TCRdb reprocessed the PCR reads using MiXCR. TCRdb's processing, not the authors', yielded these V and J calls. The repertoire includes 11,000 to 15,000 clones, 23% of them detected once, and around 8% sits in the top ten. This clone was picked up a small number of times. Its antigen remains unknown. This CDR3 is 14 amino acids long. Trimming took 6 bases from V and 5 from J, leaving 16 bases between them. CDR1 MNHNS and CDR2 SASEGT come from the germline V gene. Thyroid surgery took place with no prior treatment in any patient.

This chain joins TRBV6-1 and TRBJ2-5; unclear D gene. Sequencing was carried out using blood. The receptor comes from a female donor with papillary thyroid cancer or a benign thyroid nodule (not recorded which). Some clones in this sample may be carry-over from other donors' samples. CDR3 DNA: TGTGCCAGCAGGGTGTCATGGGAAGTGGAGACCCAGTACTTC. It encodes CASRVSWEVETQYF.